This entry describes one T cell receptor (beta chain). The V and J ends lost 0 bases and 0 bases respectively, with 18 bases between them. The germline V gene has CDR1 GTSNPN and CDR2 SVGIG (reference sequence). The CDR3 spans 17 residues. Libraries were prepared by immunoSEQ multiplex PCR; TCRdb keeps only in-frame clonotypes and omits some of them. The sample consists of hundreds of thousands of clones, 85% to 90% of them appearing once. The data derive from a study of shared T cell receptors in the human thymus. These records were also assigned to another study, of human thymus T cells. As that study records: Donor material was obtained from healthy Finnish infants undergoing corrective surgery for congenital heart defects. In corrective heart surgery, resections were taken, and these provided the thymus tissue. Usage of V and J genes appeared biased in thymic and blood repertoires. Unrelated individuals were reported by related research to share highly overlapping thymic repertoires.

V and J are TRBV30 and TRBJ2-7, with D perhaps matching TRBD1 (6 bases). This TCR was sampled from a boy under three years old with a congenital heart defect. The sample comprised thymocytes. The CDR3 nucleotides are TGTGCCTGGAGTGTAGGGGGACGGGCCGTCGACTCCTACGAGCAGTACTTC. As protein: CAWSVGGRAVDSYEQYF.